The rows below give T cell receptor beta chains drawn from one sample of a study of T cell responses to AZD1222 COVID-19 vaccine. Only in-frame clones appear in the TCRdb table, and some are missing; sequencing was by immunoSEQ multiplex PCR. The sample has tens of thousands of clones; about 93% are singletons. The sequences come from peripheral blood, collected 28 days after the second AZD1222 dose. The receptors stem from an adult who received the AZD1222 COVID-19 vaccine. Each CDR3 is given without its conserved first and last residue. The size entry is marked missing in some rows and otherwise reads once, few, many or a size class.

v_gene: TRBV5-1; j_gene: TRBJ2-2; abundance: NA; CDR3aa: ASSPRTSPGELF
v_gene: TRBV6-2/TRBV6-3; j_gene: TRBJ2-1; abundance: NA; CDR3aa: ASSEGLAGGEQF
v_gene: TRBV19; j_gene: TRBJ1-1; abundance: NA; CDR3aa: ASSIGTGSEAF
v_gene: TRBV11-1; j_gene: TRBJ2-7; abundance: NA; CDR3aa: ASSFEGYEQY
v_gene: TRBV7-3; j_gene: TRBJ1-2; abundance: NA; CDR3aa: ASSMDSGYGYT
v_gene: TRBV3-1/TRBV3-2; j_gene: TRBJ1-2; abundance: NA; CDR3aa: ASSQTGPYGYT
v_gene: TRBV28; j_gene: TRBJ2-5; abundance: NA; CDR3aa: ASSMGLVGAQETQY
v_gene: TRBV4-2; j_gene: TRBJ1-1; abundance: NA; CDR3aa: ASSQTTEANTEAF
v_gene: TRBV4-1; j_gene: TRBJ1-6; abundance: NA; CDR3aa: ASSHQGSNNSPLH
v_gene: TRBV5-6; j_gene: TRBJ1-1; abundance: NA; CDR3aa: ASSWGTSANTEAF
v_gene: TRBV7-2; j_gene: TRBJ1-1; abundance: NA; CDR3aa: ASSLATGRMGTEAF
v_gene: TRBV2; j_gene: TRBJ1-5; abundance: NA; CDR3aa: ASSGSLNQPQH
v_gene: TRBV5-1; j_gene: TRBJ1-5; abundance: NA; CDR3aa: ASSLTGDYWQPQH
v_gene: TRBV28; j_gene: TRBJ2-3; abundance: NA; CDR3aa: ASKYLASTDTQY
v_gene: TRBV7-9; j_gene: TRBJ2-3; abundance: NA; CDR3aa: ASSLVRGPDTQY
v_gene: TRBV23-1; j_gene: TRBJ2-5; abundance: NA; CDR3aa: ASSVSMSPGIQETQY
v_gene: TRBV19; j_gene: TRBJ1-4; abundance: once; CDR3aa: ASTMGQNNEKLF
v_gene: TRBV2; j_gene: TRBJ2-2; abundance: NA; CDR3aa: ASSASGANTGELF
v_gene: TRBV2; j_gene: TRBJ2-2; abundance: NA; CDR3aa: AAGTMNTGELF
v_gene: TRBV7-8; j_gene: TRBJ1-4; abundance: NA; CDR3aa: ASSLGGHGGGEKLF
v_gene: TRBV2; j_gene: TRBJ2-5; abundance: NA; CDR3aa: ASSVEVGRSSTQY
v_gene: TRBV4-2; j_gene: TRBJ1-4; abundance: NA; CDR3aa: ASSQVGSGSNEKLF
v_gene: TRBV27; j_gene: TRBJ1-1; abundance: NA; CDR3aa: ASKNRAGLNTEAF
v_gene: TRBV11-3; j_gene: TRBJ1-4; abundance: NA; CDR3aa: ASSPGQGVTTNEKLF
v_gene: TRBV11-3; j_gene: TRBJ1-4; abundance: NA; CDR3aa: ASSSLGQGNEKLF
v_gene: TRBV2; j_gene: TRBJ2-7; abundance: NA; CDR3aa: ASSSTGSFYEQY
v_gene: TRBV19; j_gene: TRBJ2-6; abundance: NA; CDR3aa: ASSNAQGGGANVLT
v_gene: TRBV18; j_gene: TRBJ1-3; abundance: NA; CDR3aa: ASSPRGQGMAGNTIY
v_gene: TRBV3-1/TRBV3-2; j_gene: TRBJ1-4; abundance: NA; CDR3aa: ASSQEQAYPQKLF
v_gene: TRBV7-2; j_gene: TRBJ1-2; abundance: NA; CDR3aa: ASSLEGTGNGYT
v_gene: TRBV11-3; j_gene: TRBJ1-1; abundance: NA; CDR3aa: ASRIRDRGTEAF
v_gene: TRBV11-3; j_gene: TRBJ1-1; abundance: NA; CDR3aa: ASSLSRANTEAF
v_gene: TRBV19; j_gene: TRBJ1-4; abundance: NA; CDR3aa: ASSRGTGTTNEKLF
v_gene: TRBV4-1; j_gene: TRBJ1-1; abundance: NA; CDR3aa: ASSQDRGNGGARTEAF
v_gene: TRBV4-1; j_gene: TRBJ2-7; abundance: NA; CDR3aa: ASSLPRDSKEQY
v_gene: TRBV27; j_gene: TRBJ1-5; abundance: NA; CDR3aa: ASSLRGTTNQPQH
v_gene: TRBV9; j_gene: TRBJ2-7; abundance: NA; CDR3aa: ASSVGGNGEQY
v_gene: TRBV11-2; j_gene: TRBJ2-7; abundance: few; CDR3aa: ASSLVATSSYEQY
v_gene: TRBV7-2; j_gene: TRBJ2-1; abundance: NA; CDR3aa: ASSQGTSGFYEQF
v_gene: TRBV6-1; j_gene: TRBJ2-7; abundance: NA; CDR3aa: ASSEDGTGYEQY
v_gene: TRBV3-1/TRBV3-2; j_gene: TRBJ2-3; abundance: once; CDR3aa: ASSQFTSGSPDTQY
v_gene: TRBV19; j_gene: TRBJ1-2; abundance: NA; CDR3aa: ASSMATRLIYGYT
v_gene: TRBV21-1; j_gene: TRBJ1-5; abundance: few; CDR3aa: ASSKKDRGNQPQH
v_gene: TRBV7-3; j_gene: TRBJ2-1; abundance: NA; CDR3aa: ASGSGLPYNEQF
v_gene: TRBV6-5; j_gene: TRBJ1-2; abundance: NA; CDR3aa: ASTIREGGNYGYT
v_gene: TRBV18; j_gene: TRBJ2-7; abundance: NA; CDR3aa: ASSETYEQY
v_gene: TRBV28; j_gene: TRBJ1-1; abundance: NA; CDR3aa: ASREGGDTEAF
v_gene: TRBV7-6; j_gene: TRBJ2-7; abundance: NA; CDR3aa: ASSLIGTGGHEQY